What follows is one TCR beta chain and its context. Deletions cut 5 bases from V and 10 bases from J, with 12 bases between. The CDR3 has 12 residues. Germline V lookup: CDR1 SGHTA, CDR2 FQGTGA. Those who participated ranged in age from roughly 18 to 89 years and resided in about two dozen US areas. Categorization into cohorts depended on clinical history that participants reported. This sample stems from a study of blood T cell repertoires in COVID-19. In the original analysis: Nucleated cell number was recorded as an estimate derived from reference gene primer amplification. Produced via immunoSEQ multiplex PCR; TCRdb's table is partial and in-frame only. That table is the source of V, J and clone size, and D and trimming were worked out from the DNA. Of about 230,000 clones listed, over 75% are singletons.

The rearrangement joins TRBV7-3 to TRBJ2-1; D is perhaps TRBD2 (6 bases). The TCR was taken from a man between 18 and 35 years old who had recovered from COVID-19. The sequenced material came from PBMCs or T cells enriched from blood (not recorded which). DNA for the CDR3: TGTGCCAGCAGCCGACCGGGGGACGAGCAGTTCTTC. Translated, it gives CASSRPGDEQFF.